The 19 T cell receptor beta chains below all came from one sample that was sequenced in a study of T cells in Graves' hyperthyroidism and ophthalmopathy. From RNA transcripts, TCR beta CDR3 regions were amplified. The HTBI primer set served for first-round RT-PCR of the TCR CDR3. TCRdb re-called the multiplex PCR reads through MiXCR, storing one row per CDR3 protein. The table shows roughly 520,000 distinct CDR3 sequences, with 24% occurring only once. Sample: blood. These receptors were taken from a woman between 25 and 40 years old with Graves' ophthalmopathy.

This chain links TRBV12-3 or TRBV12-4 with TRBJ1-2, with TRBD1 matching 9 bases. The ends lost 6 bases at V and 2 bases at J; junction bases unmatched: 16. CDR3 length: 18 residues. Here the CDR3 DNA reads TGTGCCAGCAGCCCCTCCACAGGGGGCGCGGGTCACAACTATGGCTACACCTTC. The encoded protein is CASSPSTGGAGHNYGYTF.

There are many counts of this clonotype. Written as DNA, the CDR3 is TGTGCCAGCAGTCACGGGGATTTCTACGAGCAGTACTTC. Translating gives CASSHGDFYEQYF. The chain employs TRBV25-1 and TRBJ2-7; TRBD2 might be the D (5 bases). V was shortened by 5 bases and J by 3 bases, with 11 bases between the two germline ends. Looked up from germline, CDR1 is MGHDK and CDR2 is SYGVNS. The CDR3 spans 13 residues.

With regard to this clonotype: A read error is possible here, since a much larger clone lies one base away. The chain combines TRBV10-3 with TRBJ1-2, with TRBD1 matching 8 bases. J gave up 1 base and V 11 bases, and 12 bases lay outside the gene matches. Germline values: CDR1 ENHRY, CDR2 SYGVKD. This CDR3 has 15 amino acids. In DNA, the CDR3 is TGTGCCTTCGGGTTGGGGACAGGACTTAACTATGGCTACACCTTC. Protein sequence: CAFGLGTGLNYGYTF.

The table lists this clonotype with many counts. The chain is built from TRBV27 and TRBJ1-3, with D perhaps TRBD1 (5 bases). V lost 6 bases to trimming and J lost 0 bases, with 12 bases between them. Looked up from germline, CDR1 is MNHEY and CDR2 is SMNVEV (reference sequence). CDR3 length: 15 residues. The CDR3 here is CASSLDRSSGNTIYF. In nucleotides, the CDR3 is TGTGCCAGCAGCTTAGACAGAAGCTCTGGAAACACCATATATTTT.

This clonotype was recorded at least ten times. Without the conserved terminal phenylalanine or tryptophan, this CDR3 likely stems from a read error. The limits of the CDR3 on the DNA are not certain, so only TCRdb's listed CDR3 is given. The V and J genes are TRBV28 and TRBJ1-2. A total of 12 residues make up the CDR3, ends included. Germline CDR1 and CDR2: MDHEN and SYDVKM. The CDR3 loop reads CASSLSPKHQIL.

In its sample, this clonotype was seen once. CDR3 amino acids: CAISERGVGDYEQYF. The CDR3 DNA reads as TGTGCCATCAGTGAACGGGGGGTGGGGGACTACGAGCAGTACTTC. V usage is TRBV10-3 and J usage is TRBJ2-7; 7 bases line up with TRBD2. The CDR3 is 15 amino acids. Germline values: CDR1 ENHRY, CDR2 SYGVKD. V shed 3 bases, J shed 3 bases, and the junction held 8 bases outside the gene matches.

J is TRBJ1-5 and V is TRBV19; D is possibly TRBD1 (5 bases). The CDR3 extends over 16 amino acids. Germline values: CDR1 LNHDA, CDR2 SQIVND (reference sequence). The V and J ends lost 6 bases and 4 bases respectively, with 19 bases between them. CDR3 residues: CASSFPITRGNQPQHF. The CDR3 bases are TGTGCCAGTAGCTTCCCTATCACCCGGGGGAATCAGCCCCAGCATTTT.

The rearrangement links TRBV2 to TRBJ1-1; 7 bases fit TRBD1. V was clipped by 11 bases and J by 8 bases; unmatched bases: 11. The CDR3 is 12 residues long. CDR1 and CDR2 (germline): SNHLY, FYNNEI. The CDR3 DNA is TGTGCCGGTAAAACAGGGGCTGTCGAAGCTTTCTTT. Its protein product is CAGKTGAVEAFF.

This chain connects TRBV3-1 to TRBJ1-2; a possible D gene is TRBD1 (6 bases). This CDR3 spans 12 amino acids. V was shortened by 5 bases and J by 6 bases, with 10 bases between the two germline ends. CDR1 and CDR2 from the germline V gene are LGHDT and YNNKEL (reference sequence). As DNA, the CDR3 is TGTGCCAGCAGCTCCGGACAGAATGGCTACACCTTC. This translates into CASSSGQNGYTF.

The chain employs TRBV12-3 or TRBV12-4 and TRBJ2-2; the match to TRBD1 covers 7 bases. V lost 6 bases to trimming and J lost 8 bases; unmatched junction nucleotides: 9. The CDR3 covers 14 residues. The CDR3 bases are TGTGCCAGCAGCATGGAACAGGGGATTGGGGAGCTGTTTTTT. Amino acid sequence: CASSMEQGIGELFF.

Many counts were recorded for this clonotype. The chain links TRBV10-3 to TRBJ1-2, with 8 bases lining up with TRBD1. CDR1 and CDR2 from the germline V gene are ENHRY and SYGVKD. V was clipped by 6 bases and J by 4 bases; unmatched bases: 7. This CDR3 region has 14 residues. The CDR3 sequence is CAISQGADFYGYTF. In DNA form, the CDR3 reads TGTGCCATCAGCCAGGGGGCGGATTTCTATGGCTACACCTTC.

This clonotype showed up many times. The chain combines TRBV28 with TRBJ2-7, with D maybe TRBD2 (6 bases). Germline CDR1 and CDR2: MDHEN and SYDVKM. The CDR3 is 15 amino acids. Between the trimmed V and J ends, which lost 4 bases and 0 bases, there was a span of 13 bases. The CDR3 spells CASSWDPGGSYEQYF. The CDR3 DNA reads as TGTGCCAGCAGTTGGGACCCCGGGGGCTCCTACGAGCAGTACTTC.

This clonotype was counted once. The chain carries TRBV2 and TRBJ2-4, with D perhaps given as TRBD1 or TRBD2 (6 bases each). The V gene's germline CDR1 is SNHLY and CDR2 FYNNEI. V gave up 0 bases and J gave up 14 bases, with 20 bases separating them. The CDR3 has 15 amino acids. The CDR3 DNA sequence: TGTGCCAGCAGTGAAGCGCTTCTCGGGGGCCCATTTGAGTACTTC. Amino acids: CASSEALLGGPFEYF.

This clonotype was seen repeatedly, ten times or more. The J gene is TRBJ2-7, the V gene TRBV30, with a possible D match to TRBD1 (6 bases). Germline-derived CDR1 and CDR2 are GTSNPN and SVGIG (reference sequence). The CDR3 runs 14 residues. Trimming shortened V by 5 bases and J by 2 bases, and 16 bases separated the two germline ends. The CDR3 DNA reads as TGTGCCTGGCGCACTGGACAGAATCCCTACGAGCAGTACTTC. Amino acid sequence: CAWRTGQNPYEQYF.

This clonotype showed up many times. J is TRBJ1-1 and V is TRBV20-1; D is uncertain. This CDR3 is built from 12 residues. The germline gives CDR1 DFQATT, CDR2 SNEGSKA (reference sequence). The V end lost 6 bases, the J end lost 1 base, and 9 bases lay between the germline ends. CDR3 sequence (DNA): TGCAGTGCATTCGTCCAGAACACTGAAGCTTTCTTT. The encoded protein is CSAFVQNTEAFF.

This clonotype was seen repeatedly, ten times or more. V and J are TRBV12-3 or TRBV12-4 and TRBJ2-2, with 7 bases fitting TRBD1. The V and J ends lost 3 bases and 4 bases, in that order; junction bases with no gene match: 8. The CDR3 sequence is 16 residues long. This CDR3 is CASSFGTARFTGELFF. CDR3 sequence (DNA): TGTGCCAGCAGTTTTGGGACAGCTCGGTTCACCGGGGAGCTGTTTTTT.

This clonotype was picked up many times. V is TRBV7-8 and J is TRBJ2-4, with D possibly matching TRBD1 (6 bases). The V gene's germline CDR1 is SGHVS and CDR2 FQNEAQ. CDR3 length equals 15 residues. The V gene lost 5 bases and the J gene lost 3 bases, with 14 bases spanning the gap. CDR3 DNA sequence: TGTGCCAGCAGCAAACAGGGTTGGGGCAAAAACATTCAGTACTTC. This encodes CASSKQGWGKNIQYF.

There are many counts of this clonotype. V and J are TRBV6-2 or TRBV6-3 and TRBJ1-2, with TRBD1 as a possible D gene (6 bases). The CDR3 totals 16 residues. The germline V gene encodes CDR1 MNHEY and CDR2 SVGEGT. V dropped 5 bases and J dropped 5 bases, with 21 bases sitting between them. The CDR3 loop reads CASSPYPWGAHYGYTF. In nucleotides, the CDR3 is TGTGCCAGCAGTCCCTATCCGTGGGGGGCGCATTATGGCTACACCTTC.

This clonotype was picked up many times. The V gene is TRBV2, the J gene TRBJ1-1; maybe TRBD1 (6 bases). Germline V gene data show CDR1 as SNHLY and CDR2 as FYNNEI. This CDR3 region has 14 residues. Trimming took off 6 bases at V and 4 bases at J, with 15 bases between the two ends. The CDR3 loop is CASSEQGGSTEAFF. The CDR3 DNA reads TGTGCCAGCAGCGAACAGGGCGGGAGCACTGAAGCTTTCTTT.